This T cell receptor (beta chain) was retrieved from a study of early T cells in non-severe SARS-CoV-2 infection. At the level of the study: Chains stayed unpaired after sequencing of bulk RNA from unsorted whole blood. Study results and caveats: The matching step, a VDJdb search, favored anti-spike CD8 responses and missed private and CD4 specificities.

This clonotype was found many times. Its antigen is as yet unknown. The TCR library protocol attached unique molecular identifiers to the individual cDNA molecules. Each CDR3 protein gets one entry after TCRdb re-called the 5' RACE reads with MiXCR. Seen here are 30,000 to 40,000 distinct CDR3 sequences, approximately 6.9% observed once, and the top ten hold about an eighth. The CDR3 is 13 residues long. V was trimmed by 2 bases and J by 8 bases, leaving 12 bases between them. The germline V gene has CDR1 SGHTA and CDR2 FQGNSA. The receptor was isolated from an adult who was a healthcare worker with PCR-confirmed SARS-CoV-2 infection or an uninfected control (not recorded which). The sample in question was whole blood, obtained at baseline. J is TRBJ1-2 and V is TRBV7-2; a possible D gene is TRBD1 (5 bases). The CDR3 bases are TGTGCCAGCAGCTTAATCCGGGGCGGCGGCTACACCTTC. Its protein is CASSLIRGGGYTF. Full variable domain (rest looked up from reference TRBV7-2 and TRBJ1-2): GAGVSQSPSNKVTEKGKDVELRCDPISGHTALYWYRQSLGQGLEFLIYFQGNSAPDKSGLPSDRFSAERTGGSVSTLTIQRTQQEDSAVYLCASSLIRGGGYTFGSGTRLTVV.